One and the same sample provided the 25 T cell receptor beta chains below, sequenced in a study of T-cell reconstitution after alpha-beta-depleted transplantation in children. Unique molecular identifiers featured in how the TCRbeta library was prepared. In TCRdb, the PCR reads were re-called with MiXCR into one record per CDR3 protein. This table has about 980,000 distinct CDR3 sequences, about 26% appearing once. The input for sequencing was PBMCs, mostly from graft donor cells, taken 360 days after TCRalphabeta/CD19-depleted stem cell transplant. The source is a boy under two years old who had a stem cell transplant for SCID, so the T cells may come from the graft donor.

This clonotype was seen a few times. The genes are TRBV29-1 and TRBJ1-4; the match to TRBD1 covers 8 bases. Looked up from germline, CDR1 is SQVTM and CDR2 is ANQGSEA. CDR3 length equals 12 residues. J gave up 4 bases and V 7 bases, and 2 bases lay outside the gene matches. CDR3 region: CSGTGYNEKLFF. The CDR3 DNA reads TGCAGCGGGACAGGGTATAATGAAAAACTGTTTTTT.

This rearrangement joins TRBV20-1 to TRBJ1-2; D call uncertain. The V gene lost 6 bases and the J gene lost 2 bases, with 22 bases spanning the gap. The CDR3 is made up of 16 amino acids. CDR1 and CDR2 (germline): DFQATT, SNEGSKA (reference sequence). The CDR3 region is CSALSPLGRRNYGYTF. The CDR3 coding sequence is TGCAGTGCCTTAAGCCCCTTAGGACGGAGAAACTATGGCTACACCTTC.

This clonotype was seen a handful of times. The V and J genes are TRBV12-3 or TRBV12-4 and TRBJ1-4; D is uncertain. This CDR3 has 13 residues. Trimming cost V 5 bases and J 5 bases, with 9 bases left between them. The CDR3 nucleotides read TGTGCCAGCAGTCTACAGAAAAATGAAAAACTGTTTTTT. Translating gives CASSLQKNEKLFF.

On this clonotype itself: An end of the junction differs from the germline gene, which may be a read error. The chain is built from TRBV9 and TRBJ2-1; 7 bases fit TRBD1. Per germline, CDR1 SGDLS and CDR2 YYNGEE. This CDR3 contains 12 residues. CDR3 sequence reads: CASSALDQGVHF. CDR3 DNA: TGTGCCAGCAGCGCCCTCGATCAGGGGGTTCACTTC.

V is TRBV7-2 and J is TRBJ2-1; the match to TRBD2 covers 10 bases. The CDR3 has 15 amino acids. The germline CDR1 and CDR2 sequences are SGHTA and FQGNSA. Trimming removed 2 bases from V and 9 bases from J; junction bases left unmatched: 7. CDR3: CASSLRERGGVEQFF. In DNA, the CDR3 is TGTGCCAGCAGCTTAAGGGAGCGGGGGGGCGTTGAGCAGTTCTTC.

This chain connects TRBV10-3 to TRBJ2-7, with D tentatively TRBD2 (6 bases). V lost 3 bases and J 6 bases, leaving 21 bases between the germline ends. This CDR3 has 16 amino acids. The germline gives CDR1 ENHRY, CDR2 SYGVKD. The CDR3 sequence: CAISEWGEHLRREQYF. CDR3 coding DNA: TGTGCCATCAGTGAATGGGGGGAGCACCTTAGGCGCGAGCAGTACTTC.

This clonotype was recorded a few times. In DNA form, the CDR3 reads TGTGCCAGCAGCCACCTAATAGGGGGGGGGAGAAGAAATGAGCAGTTCTTC. Protein: CASSHLIGGGRRNEQFF. The chain couples TRBV14 to TRBJ2-1; possibly TRBD2 for D (7 bases). V was clipped by 3 bases and J by 7 bases, with 22 bases between them. CDR3 size: 17 residues. Germline lookup yields CDR1 SGHDN and CDR2 FVKESK.

The J gene is TRBJ2-5, the V gene TRBV11-2; 8 positions agree with TRBD2. V was pared by 5 bases and J by 1 base, with 9 bases of the junction left unmatched. Germline V gene data show CDR1 as SGHAT and CDR2 as FQNNGV. The length of the CDR3 is 16 residues. CDR3 sequence (DNA): TGTGCCAGCAGCCGCGGGGGGCCCCGGGTCCAAGAGACCCAGTACTTC. It translates to CASSRGGPRVQETQYF. Together with reference TRBV11-2 and TRBJ2-5, the CDR3 gives the full variable domain: EAGVAQSPRYKIIEKRQSVAFWCNPISGHATLYWYQQILGQGPKLLIQFQNNGVVDDSQLPKDRFSAERLKGVDSTLKIQPAKLEDSAVYLCASSRGGPRVQETQYFGPGTRLLVL.

This chain uses TRBV7-2 with TRBJ2-3, with 7 bases that match TRBD2. The ends lost 5 bases at V and 2 bases at J; junction bases unmatched: 10. The length of the CDR3 is 16 residues. Germline CDR1 and CDR2: SGHTA and FQGNSA. DNA for the CDR3: TGTGCCAGCAGCCCCTTTATGGGGGGGTTCACAGATACGCAGTATTTT. Translation: CASSPFMGGFTDTQYF.

This clonotype was recorded a few times. This chain links TRBV15 with TRBJ1-2; a possible D gene is TRBD1 (5 bases). The CDR3 totals 14 residues. CDR1 is LNHNV, CDR2 YYDKDF, per germline (reference sequence). V gave up 0 bases and J gave up 7 bases, with 12 bases separating them. The CDR3 coding sequence is TGTGCCACCAGCAGAGATCCCTCAGGGTCTGGCTACACCTTC. Translated: CATSRDPSGSGYTF.

The gene calls are TRBV2 and TRBJ2-2; weak D call: TRBD2 (7 bases). The CDR3 runs to 14 residues. Germline CDR1 and CDR2: SNHLY and FYNNEI. V lost 3 bases to trimming and J lost 6 bases, with 11 bases between them. CDR3: CASSDREGAGELFF. DNA for the CDR3: TGTGCCAGCAGTGACAGGGAGGGGGCCGGGGAGCTGTTTTTT.

This clonotype was detected a few times. The chain combines TRBV6-1 with TRBJ1-5; no clear D gene. CDR1 is MNHNS, CDR2 SASEGT, per germline. Trimming removed 0 bases from V and 0 bases from J, with 9 bases in between. The CDR3 consists of 16 residues. Written as DNA, the CDR3 is TGTGCCAGCAGTGAAGCGGCACGGTATAGCAATCAGCCCCAGCATTTT. This encodes CASSEAARYSNQPQHF.

There are many counts of this clonotype. V is TRBV12-3 or TRBV12-4 and J is TRBJ2-7; 9 bases are shared with TRBD1. This CDR3 has 15 residues. The J segment lost 2 bases and the V segment lost 6 bases, leaving 8 bases of the junction unmatched. For the CDR3, the DNA is TGTGCCAGCAGCTTGACCGGGACAGGGACCTACGAGCAGTACTTC. The encoded protein is CASSLTGTGTYEQYF.

The chain carries TRBV2 and TRBJ1-6; D is undetermined. The CDR3 totals 15 residues. V lost 3 bases and J lost 2, with 8 bases in between. Germline CDR1 reads SNHLY; CDR2 reads FYNNEI. Here the CDR3 reads CASSEDGTYNSPLHF. CDR3 nucleotides: TGTGCCAGCAGTGAGGACGGTACCTATAATTCACCCCTCCACTTT.

This chain joins TRBV6-2 or TRBV6-3 and TRBJ1-2; maybe TRBD1 (6 bases). The CDR3 is made up of 14 amino acids. The V gene's germline CDR1 is MNHEY and CDR2 SVGEGT. Trimming removed 10 bases at V and 3 bases at J, with 18 bases between. The CDR3 sequence is CATLSRGHYYGYTF. CDR3 bases: TGTGCCACCTTGAGCAGGGGACATTACTATGGCTACACCTTC.

In its sample, this clonotype was seen a few times. The chain combines TRBV4-3 with TRBJ1-6; D unresolved. Per the germline V gene, CDR1 is LGHNA and CDR2 is YSLEER. The CDR3 runs 16 residues. V shed 0 bases and J shed 0 bases, with 6 bases lying between them. CDR3 sequence reads: CASSQDFSSYNSPLHF. Written as DNA, the CDR3 is TGCGCCAGCAGCCAAGACTTCAGCTCCTATAATTCACCCCTCCACTTT.

This clonotype came up a few times. This chain uses TRBV27 with TRBJ2-3; D perhaps matches TRBD1 (6 bases). V dropped 5 bases and J dropped 3 bases, with 9 bases sitting between them. This CDR3 is 13 amino acids long. Germline CDR1 reads MNHEY; CDR2 reads SMNVEV (reference sequence). The CDR3 DNA reads as TGTGCCAGCAGTCCAGGACAGACAGATACGCAGTATTTT. Amino acid sequence: CASSPGQTDTQYF.

This clonotype came up a few times. This rearrangement joins TRBV28 to TRBJ2-7; D remains ambiguous. The CDR3 extends over 14 amino acids. Germline values: CDR1 MDHEN, CDR2 SYDVKM. The ends were cut back, 3 bases at V and 2 bases at J, with 11 bases in the middle. The CDR3 region is CASSFQSEPYEQYF. The DNA of the CDR3 is TGTGCCAGCAGTTTTCAGTCGGAGCCCTACGAGCAGTACTTC.

This clonotype was counted only a few times. The chain employs TRBV20-1 and TRBJ2-7; D remains ambiguous. The CDR3 consists of 11 residues. Germline V gives CDR1 DFQATT, CDR2 SNEGSKA (reference sequence). V lost 3 bases and J 4 bases, leaving 7 bases between the germline ends. The CDR3 sequence is CSASRLYEQYF. As DNA, the CDR3 is TGCAGTGCTAGCAGATTATACGAGCAGTACTTC.

The chain uses TRBV7-2 and TRBJ2-7, with a weak D call TRBD1 (6 bases). Trimming cost V 1 base and J 3 bases, with 16 bases left between them. The V gene's germline CDR1 is SGHTA and CDR2 FQGNSA. The CDR3 contains 16 residues. Written as DNA, the CDR3 is TGTGCCAGCAGCTTAGTTGGCAGGGGTGGGAGCTACGAGCAGTACTTC. Translated, it gives CASSLVGRGGSYEQYF.

The chain joins TRBV10-3 to TRBJ1-1; TRBD1 matches 7 bases. The V segment lost 3 bases and the J segment 1 base; nucleotides outside the gene matches: 5. The germline V gene encodes CDR1 ENHRY and CDR2 SYGVKD. The CDR3 has 15 amino acids. This CDR3 is CAISDAGQWNTEAFF. In nucleotides, the CDR3 is TGTGCCATCAGTGATGCGGGACAGTGGAACACTGAAGCTTTCTTT.

This clonotype has at least ten counts. CDR3 region: CAISEGRPGEGGTQYF. In DNA, the CDR3 is TGTGCCATCAGTGAAGGAAGACCTGGCGAGGGGGGTACGCAGTATTTT. This rearrangement joins TRBV10-3 to TRBJ2-3, with D perhaps given as TRBD1 or TRBD2 (6 bases each). V was trimmed by 3 bases and J by 8 bases, leaving 21 bases between them. Germline loops: CDR1 ENHRY, CDR2 SYGVKD. The CDR3 is made up of 16 amino acids.

This sequence joins TRBV5-5 and TRBJ2-1; D unclear. V dropped 0 bases and J dropped 7 bases, with 11 bases sitting between them. This CDR3 region has 14 residues. The germline CDR1 and CDR2 sequences are SGHKS and YYEKEE (reference sequence). CDR3 in DNA: TGTGCCAGCAGCTTGGAGCCAGGCAGGAATGAGCAGTTCTTC. It specifies CASSLEPGRNEQFF.

Only a few counts were recorded for this clonotype. The chain joins TRBV18 to TRBJ2-3, with a weak D call TRBD1 (7 bases). The CDR3 runs to 15 residues. CDR1 and CDR2 from the germline V gene are KGHSH and LQKENI. V lost 5 bases, J lost 6 bases, and 18 bases lay in between. The CDR3: CASSSRQGLADTQYF. The CDR3 region has the DNA TGTGCCAGCTCATCTCGACAGGGCCTAGCGGATACGCAGTATTTT.

The sample holds a few counts of this clonotype. The chain joins TRBV10-3 to TRBJ2-1, with D uncertain. V lost 2 bases and J lost 10, with 12 bases in between. CDR3 size: 13 residues. The germline V gene encodes CDR1 ENHRY and CDR2 SYGVKD. CDR3 region: CAISETHNGEQFF. The CDR3 nucleotides read TGTGCCATCAGTGAGACCCACAATGGAGAGCAGTTCTTC.